This T cell receptor (beta chain) was sequenced for a study of blood T cell repertoires in COVID-19. Study in general: The cDNA or gDNA used as material had been derived from T cells, B-cell-depleted T cells, or PBMCs.

The authors' processing: Reference gene primer amplification in the assay estimated nucleated cell counts. The protocol was immunoSEQ multiplex PCR, while the TCRdb copy is restricted to in-frame clones and leaves out a portion. For V, J and clone size, that table is used; D and trimming come from the DNA. This sample has 65,000 to 90,000 clones; around 91% occur once, and the top ten carry about 5%. Turning to this clone: The junction and the germline gene differ at one end; a read error may be behind it.

The CDR3 extends over 10 amino acids. The germline CDR1 and CDR2 sequences are SGHDN and FVKESK. The gene calls are TRBV14 and TRBJ2-7; D gene uncertain. Sample: peripheral blood. This TCR was sampled from a human donor in a cohort sampled during active COVID-19. The chain's CDR3 is CASSQDPGHF. The CDR3 nucleotides are TGTGCCAGCAGCCAAGATCCGGGTCACTTC. The full variable domain, completed using reference TRBV14 and TRBJ2-7, is EAGVTQFPSHSVIEKGQTVTLRCDPISGHDNLYWYRRVMGKEIKFLLHFVKESKQDESGMPNNRFLAERTGGTYSTLKVQPAELEDSGVYFCASSQDPGHFGPGTRLTVT.